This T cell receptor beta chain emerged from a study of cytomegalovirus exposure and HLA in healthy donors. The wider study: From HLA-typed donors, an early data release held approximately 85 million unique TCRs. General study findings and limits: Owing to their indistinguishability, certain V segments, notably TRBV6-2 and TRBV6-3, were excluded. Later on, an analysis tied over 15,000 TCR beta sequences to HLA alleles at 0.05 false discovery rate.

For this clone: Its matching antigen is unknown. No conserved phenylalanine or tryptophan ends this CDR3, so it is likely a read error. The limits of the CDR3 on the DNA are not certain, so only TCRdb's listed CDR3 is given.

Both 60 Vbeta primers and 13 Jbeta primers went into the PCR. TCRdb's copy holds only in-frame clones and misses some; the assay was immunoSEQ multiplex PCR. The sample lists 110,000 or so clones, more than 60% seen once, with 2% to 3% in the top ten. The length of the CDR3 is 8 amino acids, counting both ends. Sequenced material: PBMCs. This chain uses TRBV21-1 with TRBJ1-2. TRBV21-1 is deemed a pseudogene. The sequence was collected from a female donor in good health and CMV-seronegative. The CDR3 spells CASTTRVC.